Only a few counts were recorded for the clone carrying this TCR beta chain. The data were taken from a study of T-cell memory formation after mild COVID-19. In TCRdb, the 5' RACE reads were re-called with MiXCR into one record per CDR3 protein. In the table there are 450,000 or so distinct CDR3 sequences, around 27% of which are singletons. Germline V gives CDR1 SNHLY, CDR2 FYNNEI. Trimming removed 2 bases from V and 2 bases from J; junction bases left unmatched: 2. The CDR3 spans 15 residues. The sequenced sample was PBMCs or a T cell subset sorted from them (not recorded which). This chain connects TRBV2 to TRBJ2-7, with 11 bases that match TRBD2. The TCR originated in an adult woman who had mild COVID-19 (a few samples of this study predate the infection). Cell type and time point are not known. The chain's CDR3 is CASSERLAGTYEQYF. CDR3 coding DNA: TGTGCCAGCAGTGAACGACTAGCGGGGACCTACGAGCAGTACTTC. Together with reference TRBV2 and TRBJ2-7, the CDR3 gives the full variable domain: EPEVTQTPSHQVTQMGQEVILRCVPISNHLYFYWYRQILGQKVEFLVSFYNNEISEKSEIFDDQFSVERPDGSNFTLKIRSTKLEDSAMYFCASSERLAGTYEQYFGPGTRLTVT.